This T cell receptor beta chain originates from a study of blood T cell repertoires in COVID-19. In the study overall: Samples representing acute and convalescent COVID-19 were sourced from the United States, Italy and Spain.

The CDR3 runs 13 residues. Germline trimming cut 11 bases from V and 6 bases from J; bases unmatched to any gene: 3. Germline V gene lookup returns CDR1 ENHRY and CDR2 SYGVKD. Per the original data handling: For nucleated cells, counts were estimated from reference gene primer amplification. TCRdb's table, derived via immunoSEQ multiplex PCR, lists solely in-frame clones and lacks some. For V, J and clone size, that table is used; D and trimming come from the DNA. The table includes roughly 140,000 clones, just under 85% detected once. Participant ages covered 18 to 89 years across 20 to 30 US areas. This clone appeared a few times.

The sequenced sample was PBMCs or T cells enriched from blood (not recorded which). The TCR comes from a woman between 40 and 55 years old who had recovered from COVID-19. The chain joins TRBV10-3 to TRBJ2-1; 14 positions agree with TRBD2. The CDR3 region is CAAGLAGANEQFF. CDR3 sequence (DNA): TGTGCCGCGGGACTAGCGGGAGCCAATGAGCAGTTCTTC.